This T cell receptor (beta chain) stems from a study of graft-versus-host responses after intestinal transplantation. Background on the study: Induction using anti-thymocyte globulin, followed by tacrolimus and steroids for 3 to 4 years, was given to all recipients. General study findings and limits: Early HvG declines after transplant were associated with peak circulating GvH clone levels. GvH clonotypes were identified within recipient marrow, with a subset emerging first in ileum or blood.

The table came from immunoSEQ multiplex PCR; TCRdb's copy has only in-frame clones and leaves some out. In the table there are tens of thousands of clones, approximately 92% of which are singletons. This clone was seen just once. Its specificity is not known. The V gene lost 4 bases and the J gene lost 8 bases, with 18 bases spanning the gap. Germline CDR1 SGHDT, CDR2 YYEEEE. The CDR3 is 14 amino acids. Sequencing was performed on unstimulated CD8+ T cells sorted from spleen or lymph node cells, taken before intestinal transplant. V usage is TRBV5-6 and J usage is TRBJ1-2; D perhaps matches TRBD1 (5 bases). This sequence was found in a human donor who received an intestinal transplant. Here the CDR3 DNA reads TGTGCCAGCAGCCCGGGGGGGTACAGAAGGGGCTACACCTTC. It is translated as CASSPGGYRRGYTF. Filled out from reference TRBV5-6 and TRBJ1-2, the complete variable domain reads DAGVTQSPTHLIKTRGQQVTLRCSPKSGHDTVSWYQQALGQGPQFIFQYYEEEERQRGNFPDRFSGHQFPNYSSELNVNALLLGDSALYLCASSPGGYRRGYTFGSGTRLTVV.